What follows are 24 T cell receptor beta chains derived from one specimen sequenced in a study of T-cell reconstitution after alpha-beta-depleted transplantation in children. Unique molecular identifiers featured in how the TCRbeta library was prepared. MiXCR, run by TCRdb on the PCR reads, gives a single entry per CDR3 protein. This table has roughly 670,000 distinct CDR3 sequences, 10% to 15% appearing once. The material sequenced was PBMCs, taken before TCRalphabeta/CD19-depleted stem cell transplant. The origin of the receptors is a girl aged 2 to 9 with congenital amegakaryocytic thrombocytopenia, due to receive a stem cell transplant.

The chain uses TRBV3-1 and TRBJ1-6; a weak D match, TRBD1 (6 bases). CDR1 and CDR2 from the germline V gene are LGHDT and YNNKEL (reference sequence). This CDR3 contains 15 residues. V lost 3 bases and J lost 7, with 13 bases in between. The CDR3 region is CASSHETGSNSPLHF. The CDR3 nucleotides are TGTGCCAGCAGCCACGAAACAGGGTCGAATTCACCCCTCCACTTT.

Concerning this clonotype itself: This sequence may be a read error, since a much larger clone differs from it by one base. CDR3: CASSFLLSYEQSF. In nucleotides, the CDR3 is TGTGCCAGCAGCTTCCTACTATCCTACGAGCAGTCCTTC. This chain uses TRBV7-2 with TRBJ2-7; the D is unclear. CDR3 length: 13 residues. From germline, CDR1 is SGHTA and CDR2 FQGNSA. Combining the CDR3 with reference TRBV7-2 and TRBJ2-7 gives the whole variable domain GAGVSQSPSNKVTEKGKDVELRCDPISGHTALYWYRQSLGQGLEFLIYFQGNSAPDKSGLPSDRFSAERTGGSVSTLTIQRTQQEDSAVYLCASSFLLSYEQSFGPGTRLTVT.

Only one count was recorded for this clonotype. The chain links TRBV7-9 to TRBJ2-5, with TRBD1 matching 7 bases. The CDR3 totals 14 residues. Trimming at V came to 3 bases and at J to 3 bases, leaving 4 bases not matched to a gene. Per germline, CDR1 SEHNR and CDR2 FQNEAQ (reference sequence). CDR3 nucleotide sequence: TGTGCCAGCAGCTTTGCAGGGGGTAAAGAGACCCAGTACTTC. Translating it yields CASSFAGGKETQYF.

At least ten counts were recorded for this clonotype. V is TRBV5-1 and J is TRBJ1-6; D remains ambiguous. V dropped 5 bases and J dropped 8 bases, with 8 bases sitting between them. From germline, CDR1 is SGHRS and CDR2 YFSETQ. The CDR3 is 12 amino acids. In DNA, the CDR3 is TGCGCCAGCAGGATCGGGGATTCACCCCTCCACTTT. Its translation: CASRIGDSPLHF.

The table lists this clonotype with many counts. The chain couples TRBV29-1 to TRBJ2-7; 10 nucleotides agree with TRBD2. The CDR3 consists of 15 residues. The V gene's germline CDR1 is SQVTM and CDR2 ANQGSEA. Unmatched junction bases numbered 10, after V lost 6 bases and J lost 2 bases. CDR3 protein: CSVPKSSGRPYEQYF. The DNA of the CDR3 is TGCAGCGTGCCAAAGTCTAGCGGGAGACCCTACGAGCAGTACTTC.

This clonotype showed up many times. V and J are TRBV20-1 and TRBJ2-3, with 10 bases lining up with TRBD2. The CDR3 sequence is 18 residues long. Trimming at V came to 5 bases and at J to 0 bases, leaving 14 bases not matched to a gene. CDR1 DFQATT and CDR2 SNEGSKA come from the germline V gene (reference sequence). CDR3 nucleotides: TGCAGTGCTGGAACCGGACTAGCGGAAGCCGCTAGCACAGATACGCAGTATTTT. Amino acid sequence: CSAGTGLAEAASTDTQYF.

There are many counts of this clonotype. The V gene is TRBV20-1, the J gene TRBJ2-3; a possible D gene is TRBD2 (5 bases). Germline CDR1 reads DFQATT; CDR2 reads SNEGSKA (reference sequence). V was cut by 8 bases and J by 2 bases, with 17 bases left in between. The CDR3 sequence is 14 residues long. The CDR3, as DNA: TGCAGTTCATGGACTGGGCAATTCACAGATACGCAGTATTTT. Protein product: CSSWTGQFTDTQYF.

This clonotype was picked up a small number of times. The chain uses TRBV12-3 or TRBV12-4 and TRBJ1-4; D remains ambiguous. The CDR3 length is 13 residues. Trimming left V 11 bases short and J 0 bases short, with 10 bases between. CDR3: CAGRAATNEKLFF. In nucleotides, the CDR3 is TGTGCCGGGAGGGCGGCAACTAATGAAAAACTGTTTTTT.

The chain links TRBV12-3 or TRBV12-4 to TRBJ1-5, with 7 bases that match TRBD1. With 5 bases clipped from V and 7 bases from J, the junction kept 14 bases outside the gene matches. The CDR3 totals 16 residues. The CDR3 DNA is TGTGCCAGCAGTCTCAGAATTACAGGGGTGCGCCAGCCCCAGCATTTT. It encodes CASSLRITGVRQPQHF.

The chain joins TRBV7-8 to TRBJ2-3; possible D gene TRBD2, 5 bases. V was trimmed by 1 base and J by 3 bases, leaving 14 bases between them. The germline gives CDR1 SGHVS, CDR2 FQNEAQ. This CDR3 contains 16 residues. The chain's CDR3 is CASSLEPFGVTDTQYF. The CDR3 DNA reads as TGTGCCAGCAGCTTAGAGCCCTTCGGGGTTACAGATACGCAGTATTTT.

This clonotype was counted at least ten times. V and J are TRBV7-9 and TRBJ1-1, with TRBD1 matching 7 bases. The germline gives CDR1 SEHNR, CDR2 FQNEAQ (reference sequence). The CDR3 length is 17 residues. Trimming took 4 bases from V and 1 from J; bases not matched to a gene: 12. CDR3 region: CASSSGPRTGTNTEAFF. The CDR3 coding sequence is TGTGCCAGCAGCTCCGGGCCCCGGACAGGCACGAACACTGAAGCTTTCTTT.

The chain links TRBV4-1 to TRBJ2-3; 7 bases fit TRBD2. The V and J ends lost 2 bases and 6 bases, in that order; junction bases with no gene match: 11. The CDR3 runs to 16 residues. Germline CDR1 is MGHRA and CDR2 is YSYEKL. Written as DNA, the CDR3 is TGCGCCAGCAGCCAAAAACCTAGCGGAGGGGCGGATACGCAGTATTTT. Its translation: CASSQKPSGGADTQYF.

As to this clonotype: A clone one base away is much larger, so this may be a read error. The V and J genes are TRBV20-1 and TRBJ2-1; 7 bases match TRBD2. The CDR3 loop spans 13 amino acids. Per the germline V gene, CDR1 is DFQATT and CDR2 is SNEGSKA (reference sequence). The CDR3 here is CSASGRSYNEPFF. The CDR3 nucleotides are TGCAGTGCTAGCGGGAGGTCCTACAATGAGCCGTTCTTC.

This clonotype was recorded at least ten times. The genes are TRBV28 and TRBJ2-1, with D unclear. Germline CDR1 MDHEN, CDR2 SYDVKM. The ends were cut back, 6 bases at V and 10 bases at J, with 16 bases in the middle. This CDR3 spans 13 amino acids. The CDR3 spells CASRSLDETEQFF. The CDR3 DNA is TGTGCCAGCAGATCCCTCGACGAGACAGAGCAGTTCTTC.

This clonotype was observed a few times. V is TRBV5-1 and J is TRBJ2-4, with 10 bases identical to TRBD2. Trimming took 3 bases from V and 8 from J; bases not matched to a gene: 5. This CDR3 region has 14 residues. Germline-derived CDR1 and CDR2 are SGHRS and YFSETQ. The CDR3 DNA is TGCGCCAGCAGCTCACGGACTAGCGGTGACATTCAGTACTTC. Translation: CASSSRTSGDIQYF.

This clonotype came up many times. The CDR3 nucleotides read TGTGCCAGCAGTTACTTAGGGCACAGCTACGAGCAGTACTTC. It is translated as CASSYLGHSYEQYF. The genes are TRBV6-2 or TRBV6-3 and TRBJ2-7; D is unclear. Trimming took off 1 base at V and 3 bases at J, with 10 bases between the two ends. This CDR3 region has 14 residues. Germline assignment: CDR1 MNHEY and CDR2 SVGEGT.

This chain connects TRBV3-1 to TRBJ2-1; TRBD2 aligns across 9 bases. Near its end, the DNA agrees better with TRBJ2-7, so the J call may be wrong. CDR3 length equals 18 residues. The germline V gene has CDR1 LGHDT and CDR2 YNNKEL (reference sequence). CDR3 in DNA: TGTGCCAGCAGCCAAGATGGTAGCGGGAGTCTTTGGTACAATGAGCAGTACTTC. It yields the protein CASSQDGSGSLWYNEQYF.

The V gene is TRBV25-1, the J gene TRBJ2-7, with D tentatively TRBD2 (6 bases). Germline V gene lookup returns CDR1 MGHDK and CDR2 SYGVNS. V gave up 8 bases and J gave up 2 bases, with 13 bases separating them. This CDR3 region has 13 residues. CDR3 sequence: CASAPLATYEQYF. CDR3 in DNA: TGTGCCAGCGCGCCACTAGCTACCTACGAGCAGTACTTC.

This clonotype was seen many times. J is TRBJ2-7 and V is TRBV29-1; D gene unclear. Germline V CDR1 and CDR2: SQVTM, ANQGSEA. The CDR3 is 11 residues long. V lost 6 bases, J lost 1 base, and 7 bases lay in between. The CDR3 sequence is CSVSQSYEQYF. In DNA form, the CDR3 reads TGCAGCGTCTCACAGTCCTACGAGCAGTACTTC.

This sequence joins TRBV29-1 and TRBJ2-2; D might be TRBD2 (5 bases). Trimming cost V 5 bases and J 5 bases, with 12 bases left between them. The CDR3 has 13 amino acids. The germline V gene encodes CDR1 SQVTM and CDR2 ANQGSEA. The CDR3 loop is CSVSKGETGELFF. The CDR3 bases are TGCAGCGTTTCCAAGGGAGAGACCGGGGAGCTGTTTTTT.

This clonotype was seen many times. The V gene is TRBV5-1, the J gene TRBJ2-5; D call uncertain. Germline V CDR1 and CDR2: SGHRS, YFSETQ. V shed 2 bases and J shed 7 bases, with 15 bases lying between them. This CDR3 comprises 14 residues. Here the CDR3 reads CASSFGPADGTQYF. The CDR3 DNA follows: TGCGCCAGCAGCTTCGGGCCTGCCGATGGGACCCAGTACTTC.

The gene calls are TRBV7-9 and TRBJ2-5; 10 positions match TRBD2. V lost 7 bases and J lost 1; bases outside the gene matches: 6. The CDR3 is 15 residues long. CDR1 SEHNR and CDR2 FQNEAQ come from the germline V gene (reference sequence). CDR3 in amino acids: CASTRLAGSQETQYF. CDR3 sequence (DNA): TGTGCCAGCACCCGACTAGCGGGCTCCCAAGAGACCCAGTACTTC.

This clonotype was seen only a few times. V usage is TRBV20-1 and J usage is TRBJ1-1; D not certain. V shed 1 base and J shed 7 bases, with 13 bases lying between them. Per the germline V gene, CDR1 is DFQATT and CDR2 is SNEGSKA (reference sequence). This CDR3 region has 13 residues. CDR3 sequence (DNA): TGCAGTGCTAGAGCGGTCAGCCCAAGTGAAGCTTTCTTT. Translated: CSARAVSPSEAFF.

This clonotype was picked up many times. The chain links TRBV7-6 to TRBJ2-1; 12 positions match TRBD2. Germline CDR1 is SGHVS and CDR2 is FNYEAQ. The CDR3 has 18 amino acids. V was clipped by 0 bases and J by 0 bases; unmatched bases: 3. The CDR3 sequence is CASSLAATSGSSYNEQFF. The CDR3 DNA follows: TGTGCCAGCAGCTTAGCAGCGACTAGCGGGAGCTCCTACAATGAGCAGTTCTTC.